One sample yielded the 5 T cell receptor beta chains listed below, sequenced in a study of blood T cell repertoires in COVID-19. Assay used: immunoSEQ multiplex PCR; TCRdb lists only in-frame clones, some missing. The sample contains some 350,000 clones, approximately 89% of which appear only once. The sample comprised peripheral blood. These receptor sequences come from a woman between 18 and 29 years old who had recovered from COVID-19.

The chain couples TRBV5-1 to TRBJ2-3; 13 nucleotides agree with TRBD2. The length of the CDR3 is 17 residues. The junction had 12 bases not matched to a gene; V was cut back by 4 bases and J by 7 bases. Germline assignment: CDR1 SGHRS and CDR2 YFSETQ. The CDR3 loop is CASSAEGLAGVWNTQYF. CDR3 DNA sequence: TGCGCCAGCAGCGCCGAAGGACTAGCGGGAGTATGGAATACGCAGTATTTT.

Turning to this clone: The same CDR3 also results from other DNA sequences found in this sample. The chain uses TRBV19 and TRBJ1-1, with unresolved D. Trimming pared 3 bases from V and 1 base from J, leaving 6 bases between. Germline assignment: CDR1 LNHDA and CDR2 SQIVND (reference sequence). This CDR3 spans 13 amino acids. The CDR3 nucleotides read TGTGCCAGTAGTATCGATAGGAACACTGAAGCTTTCTTT. Its translation is CASSIDRNTEAFF. Variable domain in full (rest from reference TRBV19 and TRBJ1-1): DGGITQSPKYLFRKEGQNVTLSCEQNLNHDAMYWYRQDPGQGLRLIYYSQIVNDFQKGDIAEGYSVSREKKESFPLTVTSAQKNPTAFYLCASSIDRNTEAFFGQGTRLTVV.

The chain has TRBV3-1 (or the pseudogene TRBV3-2) and TRBJ2-7, with a weak D call TRBD2 (6 bases). Trimming removed 4 bases from V and 7 bases from J, with 17 bases in between. This CDR3 comprises 14 residues. Germline V gene data show CDR1 as LGHDT and CDR2 as YNNKEL (reference sequence). The CDR3 DNA follows: TGTGCCAGCAGCCCAGGACGGGGGTTTGGGGAGCAGTACGTC. Residues: CASSPGRGFGEQYV.

The gene calls are TRBV5-5 and TRBJ1-1, with D maybe TRBD1 (5 bases). Deletions cut 2 bases from V and 1 base from J, with 6 bases between. Germline V gene lookup returns CDR1 SGHKS and CDR2 YYEKEE (reference sequence). The CDR3 spans 13 residues. The DNA of the CDR3 is TGTGCCAGCAGCTTCGGGGGGAACACTGAAGCTTTCTTT. It translates to CASSFGGNTEAFF.

The V and J genes are TRBV7-2 and TRBJ1-2, with D possibly being TRBD1 (6 bases). This CDR3 is built from 13 residues. The germline V gene encodes CDR1 SGHTA and CDR2 FQGNSA. V lost 1 base and J 8 bases, leaving 11 bases between the germline ends. The CDR3 loop reads CASSLDREGGYTF. The CDR3 DNA reads TGTGCCAGCAGCTTAGACAGGGAGGGCGGCTACACCTTC.